These 30 T cell receptor beta chains originate from one sample sequenced in a study of T cell responses to AZD1222 COVID-19 vaccine. Using immunoSEQ multiplex PCR, the repertoire was profiled, and TCRdb retains in-frame clones only, with some absent. The profile shows 90,000 to 150,000 clones, approximately 88% of them singletons. The material sequenced was peripheral blood, taken on day 0 of AZD1222 vaccination. The source is an adult in good health.

The gene calls are TRBV7-8 and TRBJ1-5, with D perhaps TRBD1 (6 bases). CDR1 and CDR2 from the germline V gene are SGHVS and FQNEAQ. This CDR3 is built from 18 residues. The V end lost 5 bases, the J end lost 0 bases, and 20 bases lay between the germline ends. CDR3 sequence reads: CASSPRTAYVYSNQPQHF. The CDR3 DNA reads TGTGCCAGCAGCCCTAGGACAGCCTATGTTTATAGCAATCAGCCCCAGCATTTT.

The CDR3 region has the DNA TGTGCCAGCAGTGACAACAGGGGGATCGGGGAGCTGTTTTTT. Translated, it gives CASSDNRGIGELFF. V usage is TRBV2 and J usage is TRBJ2-2; 8 bases map to TRBD1. From germline, CDR1 is SNHLY and CDR2 FYNNEI. Trimming cost V 3 bases and J 7 bases; bases outside gene matches: 4. The CDR3 has 14 residues.

The chain joins TRBV5-6 to TRBJ1-2, with no clear D. V was clipped by 3 bases and J by 4 bases, with 13 bases between them. The V gene's germline CDR1 is SGHDT and CDR2 YYEEEE. The CDR3 totals 14 residues. The CDR3 sequence is CASSWRGLGYGYTF. The CDR3 DNA is TGTGCCAGCAGCTGGCGGGGTTTGGGCTATGGCTACACCTTC.

The chain recombines TRBV4-2 with TRBJ2-1; D remains unclear. The CDR3 is 15 amino acids. Germline values: CDR1 LGHNA, CDR2 YNFKEQ. V was clipped by 0 bases and J by 9 bases, with 15 bases between them. CDR3 sequence reads: CASSQDLRLEVEQFF. In nucleotides, the CDR3 is TGTGCCAGCAGCCAAGATCTCCGGCTAGAGGTTGAGCAGTTCTTC.

This chain connects TRBV18 to TRBJ2-5; 7 nucleotides align to TRBD1. The CDR3 consists of 13 residues. The germline gives CDR1 KGHSH, CDR2 LQKENI. J gave up 2 bases and V 5 bases, and 2 bases lay outside the gene matches. The DNA of the CDR3 is TGTGCCAGCTCAGGGGACAGACAAGAGACCCAGTACTTC. This sequence encodes CASSGDRQETQYF.

This clone was detected only once. The sample holds other DNA sequences that translate to the same CDR3. This chain connects TRBV5-1 to TRBJ1-2; unclear D gene. The CDR3 has 15 amino acids. Trimming shortened V by 0 bases and J by 0 bases, and 9 bases separated the two germline ends. Per the germline V gene, CDR1 is SGHRS and CDR2 is YFSETQ. The CDR3 DNA reads TGCGCCAGCAGCTTGGGTCCAGGAGCTAACTATGGCTACACCTTC. Protein product: CASSLGPGANYGYTF. The complete variable domain, with remaining parts taken from reference TRBV5-1 and TRBJ1-2, reads KAGVTQTPRYLIKTRGQQVTLSCSPISGHRSVSWYQQTPGQGLQFLFEYFSETQRNKGNFPGRFSGRQFSNSRSEMNVSTLELGDSALYLCASSLGPGANYGYTFGSGTRLTVV.

This clone was detected only once. This chain links TRBV11-2 with TRBJ1-2; D may be TRBD1 (6 bases). Trimming removed 5 bases at V and 8 bases at J, with 15 bases between. The CDR3 length is 13 residues. Germline V gene data show CDR1 as SGHAT and CDR2 as FQNNGV. The CDR3 nucleotides read TGTGCCAGCAGCCGAGGAGGGGGGTTCGGCTACACCTTC. The encoded protein is CASSRGGGFGYTF.

The CDR3 nucleotides are TGTGCCAGCGGGGGGGACAGCAAGGCAAACACCATATATTTT. It encodes CASGGDSKANTIYF. The V call is TRBV2, the J call TRBJ1-3; 7 bases are a match to TRBD1. The ends lost 8 bases at V and 6 bases at J; junction bases unmatched: 10. Germline loops: CDR1 SNHLY, CDR2 FYNNEI. The length of the CDR3 is 14 residues.

The rearrangement joins TRBV5-1 to TRBJ1-2; weak D call: TRBD1 (5 bases). In germline, CDR1 is SGHRS, CDR2 YFSETQ. V lost 0 bases and J lost 2, with 20 bases in between. This CDR3 has 18 amino acids. The CDR3 reads CASSLDGLGTGENYGYTF. The CDR3 DNA is TGCGCCAGCAGCTTGGATGGGTTAGGGACTGGGGAGAACTATGGCTACACCTTC.

This chain connects TRBV18 to TRBJ1-4; a possible D gene is TRBD1 (5 bases). V lost 0 bases, J lost 10 bases, and 9 bases lay in between. This CDR3 has 13 residues. The germline V gene encodes CDR1 KGHSH and CDR2 LQKENI. The CDR3 region is CASSPPGPGKLFF. In nucleotides, the CDR3 is TGTGCCAGCTCACCACCGGGACCAGGAAAACTGTTTTTT. The full variable domain, rest sourced from reference TRBV18 and TRBJ1-4, is NAGVMQNPRHLVRRRGQEARLRCSPMKGHSHVYWYRQLPEEGLKFMVYLQKENIIDESGMPKERFSAEFPKEGPSILRIQQVVRGDSAAYFCASSPPGPGKLFFGSGTQLSVL.

The gene calls are TRBV6-6 and TRBJ2-5; D not certain. The CDR3 spans 11 residues. Germline V CDR1 and CDR2: MNHNY, SVGAGI (reference sequence). Between the trimmed V and J ends, which lost 2 bases and 5 bases, there was a span of 3 bases. The CDR3 DNA follows: TGTGCCAGCAGTTACGGGGAGACCCAGTACTTC. It specifies CASSYGETQYF.

This clone was counted a single time. The genes are TRBV6-5 and TRBJ1-2; 7 nucleotides align to TRBD1. This CDR3 is built from 15 residues. Per the germline V gene, CDR1 is MNHEY and CDR2 is SVGAGI. V gave up 5 bases and J gave up 5 bases; unmatched junction bases: 11. This CDR3 is CASSPTIQGWYGYTF. In nucleotides, the CDR3 is TGTGCCAGCAGTCCGACGATACAGGGGTGGTATGGCTACACCTTC.

The table lists this clone with a count of one. In DNA, the CDR3 is TGTGCCAGCAGCCCGGGACTAGCGGGGGGATACGAGCAGTACTTC. It encodes CASSPGLAGGYEQYF. The chain carries TRBV7-7 and TRBJ2-7; 15 nucleotides line up with TRBD2. The CDR3 is made up of 15 amino acids. The J segment lost 4 bases and the V segment lost 5 bases, leaving 3 bases of the junction unmatched. CDR1 SSHAT and CDR2 FNYEAQ come from the germline V gene (reference sequence).

V gene TRBV9 combines with J gene TRBJ2-5; D is possibly TRBD2 (5 bases). Trimming removed 8 bases at V and 5 bases at J, with 16 bases between. CDR1 SGDLS and CDR2 YYNGEE come from the germline V gene. This CDR3 spans 13 amino acids. The CDR3 reads CASIEIGGETQYF. The CDR3 nucleotides read TGTGCCAGTATCGAGATCGGAGGTGAGACCCAGTACTTC.

V and J are TRBV19 and TRBJ2-7, with 8 positions matching TRBD2. The CDR3 sequence is 15 residues long. V was clipped by 3 bases and J by 5 bases; unmatched bases: 9. Germline values: CDR1 LNHDA, CDR2 SQIVND (reference sequence). Here the CDR3 reads CASSITSGERNEQYF. The CDR3 DNA reads as TGTGCCAGTAGTATCACTAGCGGCGAGAGGAACGAGCAGTACTTC.

The V call is TRBV27, the J call TRBJ2-2; TRBD1 matches 11 bases. The germline V gene encodes CDR1 MNHEY and CDR2 SMNVEV (reference sequence). This CDR3 has 16 amino acids. V dropped 6 bases and J dropped 5; count of bases not matched to a gene: 8. The CDR3 spells CASRAGQGAYTGELFF. Here the CDR3 DNA reads TGTGCCAGCAGAGCTGGACAGGGGGCATATACCGGGGAGCTGTTTTTT.

The rearrangement joins TRBV18 to TRBJ1-1; 7 nucleotides line up with TRBD1. V shed 2 bases and J 5 bases; nucleotides not matched to a gene: 5. Per germline, CDR1 KGHSH and CDR2 LQKENI. This CDR3 has 14 amino acids. The CDR3 DNA is TGTGCCAGCTCACCAGGACAGGACGGGACTGAAGCTTTCTTT. Translated, it gives CASSPGQDGTEAFF.

This chain links TRBV5-6 with TRBJ1-1; possibly TRBD1 for D (5 bases). Trimming left V 4 bases short and J 0 bases short, with 7 bases between. CDR1 and CDR2 (germline): SGHDT, YYEEEE. The CDR3 has 13 amino acids. Here the CDR3 DNA reads TGTGCCAGCAGCGGGGCCCTGAACACTGAAGCTTTCTTT. Protein: CASSGALNTEAFF.

The gene calls are TRBV6-2 or TRBV6-3 and TRBJ1-5; D not certain. CDR1 MNHEY and CDR2 SVGEGT come from the germline V gene. Trimming removed 0 bases at V and 9 bases at J, with 12 bases between. There are 14 residues in the CDR3. CDR3 amino acids: CASSYSLTGGPQHF. Written as DNA, the CDR3 is TGTGCCAGCAGTTACTCCCTGACGGGTGGGCCCCAGCATTTT.

This chain uses TRBV27 with TRBJ1-1; the D gene is possibly TRBD1 (6 bases). With 6 bases removed from V and 4 bases from J, the gap between germline ends came to 15 bases. Germline CDR1 reads MNHEY; CDR2 reads SMNVEV (reference sequence). The CDR3 length is 14 residues. In DNA, the CDR3 is TGTGCCAGCAGACAAAGGGGGATCAGCACTGAAGCTTTCTTT. Translating gives CASRQRGISTEAFF.

The rearrangement joins TRBV5-6 to TRBJ1-1, with 9 bases fitting TRBD1. V lost 0 bases to trimming and J lost 3 bases; unmatched junction nucleotides: 6. Germline assignment: CDR1 SGHDT and CDR2 YYEEEE. The CDR3 runs to 16 residues. CDR3 amino acids: CASSLEGQGRYTEAFF. The CDR3 region has the DNA TGTGCCAGCAGCTTGGAGGGACAGGGACGTTACACTGAAGCTTTCTTT.

The gene calls are TRBV10-3 and TRBJ2-7; D is undetermined. V was clipped by 11 bases and J by 0 bases, with 14 bases between them. CDR1 ENHRY and CDR2 SYGVKD come from the germline V gene. This CDR3 is 13 amino acids long. The CDR3 nucleotides are TGTGCCTATCGGCCCGCTTCCTCCTACGAGCAGTACTTC. Amino acids: CAYRPASSYEQYF.

The rearrangement joins TRBV5-1 to TRBJ2-3; 7 bases line up with TRBD1. The V gene's germline CDR1 is SGHRS and CDR2 YFSETQ. The CDR3 consists of 15 residues. Trimming removed 4 bases from V and 2 bases from J; junction bases left unmatched: 7. The CDR3 is CASSAGRGLTDTQYF. The CDR3 nucleotides read TGCGCCAGCAGCGCCGGAAGGGGGCTCACAGATACGCAGTATTTT.

This chain links TRBV7-2 with TRBJ2-7; D is uncertain. Trimming took 3 bases from V and 7 from J, leaving 13 bases between them. The CDR3 consists of 13 residues. CDR1 is SGHTA and CDR2 is FQGNSA in the germline V gene. The CDR3 protein is CASSLVAAGEQYF. CDR3 DNA: TGTGCCAGCAGCTTGGTGGCAGCCGGGGAGCAGTACTTC.

This rearrangement joins TRBV9 to TRBJ2-3, with 7 bases fitting TRBD2. The CDR3 consists of 15 residues. Germline trimming cut 1 base from V and 1 base from J; bases unmatched to any gene: 3. The germline V gene has CDR1 SGDLS and CDR2 YYNGEE. The CDR3 reads CASSVKAGGTDTQYF. In nucleotides, the CDR3 is TGTGCCAGCAGCGTAAAGGCGGGGGGCACAGATACGCAGTATTTT.

This clone has only one observation. The rearrangement links TRBV3-1 (or the pseudogene TRBV3-2) to TRBJ1-3; D gene uncertain. Germline CDR1 is LGHDT and CDR2 is YNNKEL (reference sequence). Trimming shortened V by 1 base and J by 1 base, and 8 bases separated the two germline ends. The CDR3 has 15 residues. CDR3 nucleotide sequence: TGTGCCAGCAGCCAAGGGTGGGGTTCTGGAAACACCATATATTTT. Amino acid sequence: CASSQGWGSGNTIYF.

V and J are TRBV4-3 and TRBJ1-6, with D possibly TRBD1 on 5 matching bases. Per germline, CDR1 LGHNA and CDR2 YSLEER. The CDR3 consists of 14 residues. V dropped 1 base and J dropped 12 bases, with 13 bases sitting between them. CDR3: CASSQGTGVRPLHF. The CDR3 bases are TGCGCCAGCAGCCAAGGAACAGGAGTTAGACCCCTCCACTTT.

This clone was counted a few times. The chain combines TRBV3-1 (or the pseudogene TRBV3-2) with TRBJ2-3, with TRBD2 matching 10 bases. The V gene's germline CDR1 is LGHDT and CDR2 YNNKEL (reference sequence). The CDR3 runs to 18 residues. V shed 0 bases and J 0 bases; nucleotides not matched to a gene: 6. The CDR3: CASSQDLSGGLSTDTQYF. The CDR3 DNA sequence: TGTGCCAGCAGCCAAGATCTTAGCGGGGGGCTCAGCACAGATACGCAGTATTTT.

The chain joins TRBV12-2 to TRBJ2-1; TRBD1, the table's D call, lacks a check against the DNA. TRBV12-2 is a pseudogene locus. The CDR3 is made up of 14 amino acids. The CDR3 coding sequence is TGTGCAAGTCGCCCCCTTACATTATACAATGAGCAGTTCTTC. Encoded protein: CASRPLTLYNEQFF.

The V call is TRBV3-1 (or the pseudogene TRBV3-2), the J call TRBJ1-4; maybe TRBD1 (5 bases). Trimming removed 8 bases from V and 10 bases from J, with 23 bases in between. CDR1 and CDR2 from the germline V gene are LGHDT and YNNKEL (reference sequence). This CDR3 has 15 amino acids. The CDR3 bases are TGTGCCAGCGGAAGGGACCGTTGGGGGGATGGAAAACTGTTTTTT. Protein product: CASGRDRWGDGKLFF.